A single TCR beta chain is shown here with its context. Its antigen is unknown. Germline V gene data show CDR1 as SGHDN and CDR2 as FVKESK. The CDR3 totals 14 residues. Trimming took 6 bases from V and 0 from J, leaving 10 bases between them. The sample belongs to a study of beta chain features in type 1 diabetes. Study at large: Age and gender were similar between patients and healthy donors, as were cell yields.

All of the sorted populations showed purity greater than 98%. Whole-study findings and limits: Researchers reported that naive, central memory and Treg TCRB repertoires appeared more similar in patients than in healthy donors. Significant though moderate, a shortening of TCRB CDR3s appeared in all four CD4+ subsets of Type 1 diabetes patients.

Investigators reverse transcribed all isolated RNA, so they sequenced expressed TCRB transcripts. The table came from immunoSEQ multiplex PCR; TCRdb's copy has only in-frame clones and leaves some out. The table lists 600,000 to 750,000 clones, over 10% of them singletons. This clonotype originated in a man aged 25-40 years with type 1 diabetes. This rearrangement joins TRBV14 to TRBJ2-3; D is undetermined. Sequencing used naive CD4+ T cells from blood. The CDR3 reads CASRGGSSTDTQYF. CDR3 coding DNA: TGTGCCAGCAGGGGTGGGTCTAGCACAGATACGCAGTATTTT.